What follows are 2 T cell receptor beta chains derived from one specimen sequenced in a study of blood T cell repertoires in COVID-19. Produced via immunoSEQ multiplex PCR; TCRdb's table is partial and in-frame only. This table has under 95,000 clones, 88% appearing once. Input material: peripheral blood. The receptors originated from a human donor in a cohort sampled during active COVID-19.

J is TRBJ2-2 and V is TRBV7-2; no clear D gene. The CDR3 contains 15 residues. The V gene's germline CDR1 is SGHTA and CDR2 FQGNSA. Trimming left V 1 base short and J 1 base short, with 7 bases between. The CDR3 nucleotides read TGTGCCAGCAGCTTAGAGCGCCTGAACACCGGGGAGCTGTTTTTT. This sequence encodes CASSLERLNTGELFF.

The rearrangement joins TRBV7-3 to TRBJ2-1, with D unresolved. Trimming removed 1 base from V and 0 bases from J, with 10 bases in between. Looked up from germline, CDR1 is SGHTA and CDR2 is FQGTGA. There are 16 residues in the CDR3. CDR3 DNA sequence: TGTGCCAGCAGCTTAAGGGCCGTAGGCTCCTACAATGAGCAGTTCTTC. It yields the protein CASSLRAVGSYNEQFF.